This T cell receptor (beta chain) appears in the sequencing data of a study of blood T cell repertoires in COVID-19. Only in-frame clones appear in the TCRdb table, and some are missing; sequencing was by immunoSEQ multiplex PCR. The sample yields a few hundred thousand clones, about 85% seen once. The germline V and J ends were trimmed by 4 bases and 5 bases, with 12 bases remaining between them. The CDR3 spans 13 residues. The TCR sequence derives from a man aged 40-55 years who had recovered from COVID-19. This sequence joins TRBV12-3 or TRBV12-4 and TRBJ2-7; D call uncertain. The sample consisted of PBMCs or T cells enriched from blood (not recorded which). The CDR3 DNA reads TGTGCCAGCAGTTCCCCCTCCTTTGACGAGCAGTACTTC. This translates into CASSSPSFDEQYF.